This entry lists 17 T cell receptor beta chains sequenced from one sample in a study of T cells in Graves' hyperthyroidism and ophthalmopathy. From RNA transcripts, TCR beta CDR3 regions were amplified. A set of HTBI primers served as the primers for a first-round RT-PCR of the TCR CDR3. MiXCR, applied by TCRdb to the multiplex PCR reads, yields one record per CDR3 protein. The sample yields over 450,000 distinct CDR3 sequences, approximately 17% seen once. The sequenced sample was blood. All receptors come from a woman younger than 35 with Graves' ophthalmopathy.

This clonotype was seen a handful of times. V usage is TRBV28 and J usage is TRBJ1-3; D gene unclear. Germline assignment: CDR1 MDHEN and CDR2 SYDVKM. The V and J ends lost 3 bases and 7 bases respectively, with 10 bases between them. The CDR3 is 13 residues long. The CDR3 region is CASSFGMLNTIYF. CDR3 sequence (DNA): TGTGCCAGCAGTTTCGGTATGCTGAACACCATATATTTT.

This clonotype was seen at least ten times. The CDR3 protein is CASRTPLKESNQPQHF. CDR3 DNA: TGTGCCAGCAGAACTCCCCTTAAGGAGAGCAATCAGCCCCAGCATTTT. This chain connects TRBV27 to TRBJ1-5, with D uncertain. This CDR3 has 16 residues. Trimming removed 6 bases from V and 1 base from J, with 16 bases in between. Per the germline V gene, CDR1 is MNHEY and CDR2 is SMNVEV (reference sequence).

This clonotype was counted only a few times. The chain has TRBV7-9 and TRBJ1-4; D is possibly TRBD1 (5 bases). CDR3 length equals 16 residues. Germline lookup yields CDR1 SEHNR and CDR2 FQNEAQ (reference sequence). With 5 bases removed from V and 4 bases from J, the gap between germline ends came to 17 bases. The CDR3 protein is CASSQTGGGINEKLFF. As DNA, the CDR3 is TGTGCCAGCAGCCAGACCGGCGGGGGAATTAATGAAAAACTGTTTTTT.

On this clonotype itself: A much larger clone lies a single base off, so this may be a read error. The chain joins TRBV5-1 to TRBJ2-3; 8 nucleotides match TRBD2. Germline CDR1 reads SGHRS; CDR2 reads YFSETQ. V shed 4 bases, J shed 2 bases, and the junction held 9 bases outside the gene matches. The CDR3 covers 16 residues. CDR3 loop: CASSLLGRGDTDTQYF. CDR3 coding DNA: TGCGCCAGCAGCCTCCTAGGGCGGGGGGACACAGATACGCAGTATTTT.

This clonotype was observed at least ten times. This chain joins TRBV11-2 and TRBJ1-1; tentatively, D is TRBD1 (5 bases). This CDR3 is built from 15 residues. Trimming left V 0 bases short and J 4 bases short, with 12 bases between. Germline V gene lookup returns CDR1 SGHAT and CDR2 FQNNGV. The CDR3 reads CASSLDLDSSTEAFF. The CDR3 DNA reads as TGTGCCAGCAGCTTAGATCTCGACAGCAGCACTGAAGCTTTCTTT.

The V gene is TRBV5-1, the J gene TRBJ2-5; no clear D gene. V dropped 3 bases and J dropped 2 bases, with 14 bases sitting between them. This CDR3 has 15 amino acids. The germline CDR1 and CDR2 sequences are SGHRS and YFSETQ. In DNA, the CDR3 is TGCGCCAGCAGCTCTGGTGGGCCCCCGCAAGAGACCCAGTACTTC. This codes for CASSSGGPPQETQYF.

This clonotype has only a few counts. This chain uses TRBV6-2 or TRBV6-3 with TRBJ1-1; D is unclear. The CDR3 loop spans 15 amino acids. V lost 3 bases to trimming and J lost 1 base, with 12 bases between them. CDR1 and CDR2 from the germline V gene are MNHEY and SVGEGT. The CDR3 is CASSYLHRGNTEAFF. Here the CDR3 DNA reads TGTGCCAGCAGTTATCTCCACCGGGGGAACACTGAAGCTTTCTTT.

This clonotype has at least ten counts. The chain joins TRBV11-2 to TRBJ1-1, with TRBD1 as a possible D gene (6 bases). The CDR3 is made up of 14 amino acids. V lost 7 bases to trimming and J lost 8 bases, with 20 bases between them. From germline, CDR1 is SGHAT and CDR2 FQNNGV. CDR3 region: CASNTRTEAKEAFF. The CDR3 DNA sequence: TGTGCCAGCAACACCCGGACAGAGGCTAAAGAAGCTTTCTTT.

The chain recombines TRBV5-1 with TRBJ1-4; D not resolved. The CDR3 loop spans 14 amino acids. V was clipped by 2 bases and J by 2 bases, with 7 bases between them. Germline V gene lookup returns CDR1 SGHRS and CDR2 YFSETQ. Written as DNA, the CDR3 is TGCGCCAGCAGCTTTGACGGCACTAATGAAAAACTGTTTTTT. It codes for CASSFDGTNEKLFF.

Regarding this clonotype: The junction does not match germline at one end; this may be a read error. In DNA form, the CDR3 reads TGTGCCAGCAGTTCCTACCCCACCGGGGGGCTGTTTTTT. Encoded protein: CASSSYPTGGLFF. The rearrangement links TRBV6-2 or TRBV6-3 to TRBJ2-2, with D tentatively TRBD2 (6 bases). Germline V lookup: CDR1 MNHEY, CDR2 SVGEGT. The CDR3 consists of 13 residues.

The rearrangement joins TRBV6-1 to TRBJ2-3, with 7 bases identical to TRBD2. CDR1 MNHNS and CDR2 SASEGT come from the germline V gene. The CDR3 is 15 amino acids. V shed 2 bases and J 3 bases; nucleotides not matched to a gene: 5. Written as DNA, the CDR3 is TGTGCCAGCAGTGAACCGGGGGAGGGTACAGATACGCAGTATTTT. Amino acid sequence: CASSEPGEGTDTQYF.

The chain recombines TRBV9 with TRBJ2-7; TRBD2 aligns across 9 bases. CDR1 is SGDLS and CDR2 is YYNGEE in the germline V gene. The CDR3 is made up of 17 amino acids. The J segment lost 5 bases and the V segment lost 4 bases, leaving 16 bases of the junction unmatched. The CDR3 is CASSPTAGAGGLHEQYF. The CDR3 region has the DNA TGTGCCAGCAGCCCAACCGCCGGCGCGGGAGGGCTCCACGAGCAGTACTTC.

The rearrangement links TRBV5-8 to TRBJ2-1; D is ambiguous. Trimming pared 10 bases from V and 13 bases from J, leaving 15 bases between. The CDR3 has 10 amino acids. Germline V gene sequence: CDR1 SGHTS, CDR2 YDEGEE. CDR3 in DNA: TGTGCCGGCCGTTATATGTCCCAGTTCTTC. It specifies CAGRYMSQFF.

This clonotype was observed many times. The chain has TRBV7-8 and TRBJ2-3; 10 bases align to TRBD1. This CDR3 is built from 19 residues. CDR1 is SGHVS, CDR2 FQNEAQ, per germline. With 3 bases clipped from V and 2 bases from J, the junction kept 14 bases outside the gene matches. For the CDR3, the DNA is TGTGCCAGCAGCTTCTCTCACGATATTGGACAGGGGGACACAGATACGCAGTATTTT. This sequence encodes CASSFSHDIGQGDTDTQYF.

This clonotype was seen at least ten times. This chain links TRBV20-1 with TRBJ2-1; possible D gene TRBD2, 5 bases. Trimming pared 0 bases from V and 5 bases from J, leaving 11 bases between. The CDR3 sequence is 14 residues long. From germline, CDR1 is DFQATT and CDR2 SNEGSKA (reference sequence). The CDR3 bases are TGCAGTGCTAGAGATTTGGAGCGGAACAATGAGCAGTTCTTC. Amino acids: CSARDLERNNEQFF.

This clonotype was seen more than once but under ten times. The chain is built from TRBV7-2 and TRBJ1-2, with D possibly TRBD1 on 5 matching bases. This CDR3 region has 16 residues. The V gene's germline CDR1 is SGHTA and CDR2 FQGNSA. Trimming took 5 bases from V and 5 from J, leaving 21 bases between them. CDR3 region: CASSTLGTIRFYGYTF. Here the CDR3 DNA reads TGTGCCAGCAGCACCTTGGGGACGATAAGATTTTATGGCTACACCTTC. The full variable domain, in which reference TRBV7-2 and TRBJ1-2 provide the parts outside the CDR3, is GAGVSQSPSNKVTEKGKDVELRCDPISGHTALYWYRQSLGQGLEFLIYFQGNSAPDKSGLPSDRFSAERTGGSVSTLTIQRTQQEDSAVYLCASSTLGTIRFYGYTFGSGTRLTVV.

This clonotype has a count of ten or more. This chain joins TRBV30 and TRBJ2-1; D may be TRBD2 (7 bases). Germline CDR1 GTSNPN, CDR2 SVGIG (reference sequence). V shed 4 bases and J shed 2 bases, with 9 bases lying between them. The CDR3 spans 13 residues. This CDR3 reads CAWKGGTYNEQFF. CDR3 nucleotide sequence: TGTGCCTGGAAGGGGGGGACCTACAATGAGCAGTTCTTC. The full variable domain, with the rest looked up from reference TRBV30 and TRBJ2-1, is SQTIHQWPATLVQPVGSPLSLECTVEGTSNPNLYWYRQAAGRGLQLLFYSVGIGQISSEVPQNLSASRPQDRQFILSSKKLLLSDSGFYLCAWKGGTYNEQFFGPGTRLTVL.